This T cell receptor beta chain was observed in a study of blood T cell repertoires in COVID-19. As for the study in general: The United States, Italy and Spain provided the acute and convalescent COVID-19 samples. T cells, B-cell-depleted T cells, or PBMCs provided the cDNA or gDNA that served as material.

As processed by the authors: Amplification of reference gene primers was used by the study to estimate nucleated cell counts. Sequencing used immunoSEQ multiplex PCR; TCRdb keeps in-frame clones, though not all of them. D and trimming come from the DNA, and the V and J calls and clone size come from that table. The sample lists some 270,000 clones, 86% occurring once. Trimming shortened V by 4 bases and J by 1 base, and 5 bases separated the two germline ends. This CDR3 region has 12 residues. Germline CDR1 is LGHDT and CDR2 is YNNKEL (reference sequence). The TCR sequence derives from a man aged 40-50 years with active or convalescent COVID-19. This chain links TRBV3-1 (or the pseudogene TRBV3-2) with TRBJ2-7; D is unresolved. The source material was peripheral blood. The CDR3: CASSPPSYEQYF. CDR3 coding DNA: TGTGCCAGCAGCCCCCCTTCCTACGAGCAGTACTTC.